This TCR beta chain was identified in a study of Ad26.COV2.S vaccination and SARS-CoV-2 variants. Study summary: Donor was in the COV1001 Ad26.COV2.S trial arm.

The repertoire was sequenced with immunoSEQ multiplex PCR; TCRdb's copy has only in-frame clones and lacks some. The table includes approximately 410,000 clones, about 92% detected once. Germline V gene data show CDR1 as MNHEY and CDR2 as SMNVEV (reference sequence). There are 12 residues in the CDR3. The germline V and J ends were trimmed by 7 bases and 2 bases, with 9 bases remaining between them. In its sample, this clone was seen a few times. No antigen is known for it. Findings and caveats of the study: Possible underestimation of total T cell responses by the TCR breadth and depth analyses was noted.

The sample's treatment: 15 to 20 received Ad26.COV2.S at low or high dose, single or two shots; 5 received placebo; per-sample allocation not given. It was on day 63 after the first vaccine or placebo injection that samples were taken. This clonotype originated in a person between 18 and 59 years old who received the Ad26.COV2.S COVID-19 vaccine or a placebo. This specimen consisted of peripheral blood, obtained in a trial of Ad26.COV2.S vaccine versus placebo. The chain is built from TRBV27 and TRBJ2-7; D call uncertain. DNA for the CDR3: TGTGCCAGCATGGGCCCTGCCTACGAGCAGTACTTC. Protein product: CASMGPAYEQYF.